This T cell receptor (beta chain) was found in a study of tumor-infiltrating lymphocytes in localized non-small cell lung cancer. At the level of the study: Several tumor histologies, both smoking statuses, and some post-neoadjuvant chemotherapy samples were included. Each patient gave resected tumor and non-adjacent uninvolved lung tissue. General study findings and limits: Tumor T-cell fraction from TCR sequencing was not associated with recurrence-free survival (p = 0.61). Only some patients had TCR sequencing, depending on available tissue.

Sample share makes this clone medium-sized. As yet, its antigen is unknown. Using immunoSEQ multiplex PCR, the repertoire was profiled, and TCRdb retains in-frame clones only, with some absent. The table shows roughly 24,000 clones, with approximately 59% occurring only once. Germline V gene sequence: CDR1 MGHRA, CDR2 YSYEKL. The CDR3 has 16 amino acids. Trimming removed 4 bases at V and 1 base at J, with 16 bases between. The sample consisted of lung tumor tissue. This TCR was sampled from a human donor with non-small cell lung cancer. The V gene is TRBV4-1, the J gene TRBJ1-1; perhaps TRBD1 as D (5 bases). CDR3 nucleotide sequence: TGCGCCAGCAGCCCCTCGTGGATAGGGGAGAACACTGAAGCTTTCTTT. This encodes CASSPSWIGENTEAFF.